The 4 T cell receptor beta chains reported below all come from one sample, sequenced in a study of cytomegalovirus exposure and HLA in healthy donors. Here immunoSEQ multiplex PCR was the method, and the copy in TCRdb shows in-frame clones only, minus some. The sample includes around 180,000 clones, roughly 82% of them seen just once. Sample: PBMCs. These receptors originate from a woman between 18 and 30 years old in good health and CMV-seronegative.

This clone was seen a single time. The chain joins TRBV29-1 to TRBJ1-3; D remains unclear. CDR1 is SQVTM, CDR2 ANQGSEA, per germline. Trimming stripped 6 bases from V and 0 bases from J, with 9 bases between. The CDR3 contains 13 residues. The DNA of the CDR3 is TGCAGCGTGCGACTGAACTCTGGAAACACCATATATTTT. The encoded protein is CSVRLNSGNTIYF.

V usage is TRBV9 and J usage is TRBJ2-7; the D gene is possibly TRBD2 (5 bases). The germline V and J ends were trimmed by 0 bases and 6 bases, with 13 bases remaining between them. Germline V gives CDR1 SGDLS, CDR2 YYNGEE. CDR3 size: 14 residues. The CDR3 DNA reads TGTGCCAGCAGCGTAGCTAAACTACGGGGCGAGCAGTACTTC. Translated: CASSVAKLRGEQYF.

This clone was observed a single time. The rearrangement uses TRBV6-1 and TRBJ1-6; D may be TRBD1 (6 bases). V was clipped by 4 bases and J by 4 bases, with 17 bases between them. The length of the CDR3 is 17 residues. Per the germline V gene, CDR1 is MNHNS and CDR2 is SASEGT. As DNA, the CDR3 is TGTGCCAGCAGTGTGTTATTTGGACAGTTATATAATTCACCCCTCCACTTT. Translating gives CASSVLFGQLYNSPLHF.

J is TRBJ2-7 and V is TRBV7-3; 7 nucleotides line up with TRBD1. Germline V CDR1 and CDR2: SGHTA, FQGTGA. The junction had 10 bases not matched to a gene; V was cut back by 6 bases and J by 5 bases. The CDR3 consists of 14 residues. In DNA form, the CDR3 reads TGTGCCAGCAGGCTCCACGGGACAGCGGACGAGCAGTACTTC. As protein: CASRLHGTADEQYF.